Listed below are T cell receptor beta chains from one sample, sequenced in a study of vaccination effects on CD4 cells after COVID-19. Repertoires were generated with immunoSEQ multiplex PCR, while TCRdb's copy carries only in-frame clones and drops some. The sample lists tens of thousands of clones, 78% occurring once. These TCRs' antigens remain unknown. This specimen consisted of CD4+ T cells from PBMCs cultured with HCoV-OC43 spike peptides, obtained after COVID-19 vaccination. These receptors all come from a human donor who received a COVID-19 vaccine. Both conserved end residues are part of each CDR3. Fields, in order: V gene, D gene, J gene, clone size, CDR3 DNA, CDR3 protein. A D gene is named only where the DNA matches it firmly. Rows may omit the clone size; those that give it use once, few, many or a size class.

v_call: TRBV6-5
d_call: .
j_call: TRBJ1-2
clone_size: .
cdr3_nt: TGTGCCAGCAGCCGTACTCGGGAGGGCAACTATGGCTACACCTTC
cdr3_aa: CASSRTREGNYGYTF

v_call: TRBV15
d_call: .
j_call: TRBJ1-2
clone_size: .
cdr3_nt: TGTGCCACCAGCAGAGTCCCAGTCCTAAACTATGGCTACACCTTC
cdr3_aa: CATSRVPVLNYGYTF

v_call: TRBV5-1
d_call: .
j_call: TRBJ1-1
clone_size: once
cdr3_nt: TGCGCCAGCAGCTTGGATCAGTCCATGAACACTGAAGCTTTCTTT
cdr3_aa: CASSLDQSMNTEAFF

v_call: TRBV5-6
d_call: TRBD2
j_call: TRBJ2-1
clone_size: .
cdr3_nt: TGTGCCAGCAGCTTGGTGCCAAGCGGGGGGGCCTATGAGCAGTTCTTC
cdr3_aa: CASSLVPSGGAYEQFF

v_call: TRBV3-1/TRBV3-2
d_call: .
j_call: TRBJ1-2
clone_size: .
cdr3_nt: TGTGCCAGCCTGGGGTTTAACTATGGCTACACCTTC
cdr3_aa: CASLGFNYGYTF

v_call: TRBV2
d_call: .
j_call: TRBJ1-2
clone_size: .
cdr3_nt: TGTGCCAGCTCGGGGGTATTGCCTAACTATGGCTACACCTTC
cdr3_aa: CASSGVLPNYGYTF

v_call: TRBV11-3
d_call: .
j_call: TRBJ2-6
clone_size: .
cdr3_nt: TGTGCCAGCAGCTTAGGGGATGGGACTGGGGCCAACGTCCTGACTTTC
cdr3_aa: CASSLGDGTGANVLTF

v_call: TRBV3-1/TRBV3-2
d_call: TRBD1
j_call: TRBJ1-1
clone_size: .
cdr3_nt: TGTGCCAGCAGCCAAGGTGCAACAGACAGGGGAGCTTTCTTT
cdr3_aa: CASSQGATDRGAFF

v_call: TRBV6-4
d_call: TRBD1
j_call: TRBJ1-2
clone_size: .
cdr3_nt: TGTGCCAGCATCAGGGGGGGCTATGGCTACACCTTC
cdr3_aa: CASIRGGYGYTF

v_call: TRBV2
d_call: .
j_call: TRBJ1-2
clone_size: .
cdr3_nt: TGTGCCAGCAGTGAAATCCAGGGGACCTATGGCTACACCTTC
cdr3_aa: CASSEIQGTYGYTF

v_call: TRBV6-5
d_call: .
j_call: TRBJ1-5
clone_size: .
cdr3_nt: TGTGCCAGCAGGACACGACAGGGCAATCAGCCCCAGCATTTT
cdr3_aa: CASRTRQGNQPQHF

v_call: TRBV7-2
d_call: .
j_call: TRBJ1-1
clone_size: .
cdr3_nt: TGTGCCAGCAGCTTTATGAGTGACACTGAAGCTTTCTTT
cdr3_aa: CASSFMSDTEAFF

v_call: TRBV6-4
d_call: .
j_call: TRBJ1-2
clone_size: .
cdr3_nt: TGTGCCAGCAGTGAACAGTGGGGGGACTATGGCTACACCTTC
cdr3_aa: CASSEQWGDYGYTF

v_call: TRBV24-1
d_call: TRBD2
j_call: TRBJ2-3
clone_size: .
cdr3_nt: TGTGCCACCAGTGAACCTAGACTAGCGGGGGGGGGAGATACGCAGTATTTT
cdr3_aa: CATSEPRLAGGGDTQYF

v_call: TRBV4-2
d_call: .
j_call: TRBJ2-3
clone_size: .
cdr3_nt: TGTGCCAGCAGCCAAGGGGGAGCGCAGTATTTT
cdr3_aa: CASSQGGAQYF

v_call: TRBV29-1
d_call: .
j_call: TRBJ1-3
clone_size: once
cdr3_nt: TGCAGCGTTGAACGGGGCTCTGGAAACACCATATATTTT
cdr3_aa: CSVERGSGNTIYF

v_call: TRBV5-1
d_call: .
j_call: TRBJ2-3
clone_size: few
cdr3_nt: TGCGCCAGCAGCCGTGATGGCCTAGTCGCAGATACGCAGTATTTT
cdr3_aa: CASSRDGLVADTQYF

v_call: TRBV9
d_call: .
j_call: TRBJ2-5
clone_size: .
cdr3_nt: TGTGCCAGCAGCTCTCAGGGTATCGTGGAGACCCAGTACTTC
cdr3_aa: CASSSQGIVETQYF

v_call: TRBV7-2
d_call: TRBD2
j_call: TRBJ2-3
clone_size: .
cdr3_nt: TGTGCCAGCAGCCCGATACCTCGACTAGCGGGGGAACCCACAGATACGCAGTATTTT
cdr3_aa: CASSPIPRLAGEPTDTQYF

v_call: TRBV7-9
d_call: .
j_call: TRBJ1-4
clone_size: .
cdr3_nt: TGTGCCAGCAGCCACCGGGACCCGGGGTTTGAAAAACTGTTTTTT
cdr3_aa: CASSHRDPGFEKLFF

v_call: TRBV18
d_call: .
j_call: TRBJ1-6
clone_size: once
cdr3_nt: TGTGCCAGCTCACCACGGGCCACGTATAATTCACCCCTCCACTTT
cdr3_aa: CASSPRATYNSPLHF

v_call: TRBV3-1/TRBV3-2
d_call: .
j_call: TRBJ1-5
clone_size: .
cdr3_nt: TGTGCCAGCAGCCAGAGGGGAGGCAATCAGCCCCAGCATTTT
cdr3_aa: CASSQRGGNQPQHF

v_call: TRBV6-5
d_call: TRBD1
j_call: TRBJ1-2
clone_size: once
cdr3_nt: TGTGCCAGCAGATTTACAGGGGTTGATGGCTACACCTTC
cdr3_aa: CASRFTGVDGYTF

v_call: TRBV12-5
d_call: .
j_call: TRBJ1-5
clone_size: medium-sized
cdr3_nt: TGTGCTAGTGGTTTGGTTAGGCAAGGTGGCCACCGAACTAATCCCCAGCATTTT
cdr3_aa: CASGLVRQGGHRTNPQHF

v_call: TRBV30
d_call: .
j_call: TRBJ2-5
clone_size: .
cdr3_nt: TGTGCCTGGGGGCGGTTGGCGGGAGAGACCCAGTACTTC
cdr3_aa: CAWGRLAGETQYF

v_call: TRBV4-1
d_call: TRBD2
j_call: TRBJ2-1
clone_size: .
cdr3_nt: TGCGCCAGCAGCCAAGACGGGGGGGGCCGCTCCTACAATGAGCAGTTCTTC
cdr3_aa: CASSQDGGGRSYNEQFF

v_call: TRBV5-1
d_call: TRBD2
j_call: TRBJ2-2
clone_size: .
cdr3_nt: TGCGCCAGCAGCTTAATCCCCAGCGGGGGGGCCAACACCGGGGAGCTGTTTTTT
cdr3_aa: CASSLIPSGGANTGELFF

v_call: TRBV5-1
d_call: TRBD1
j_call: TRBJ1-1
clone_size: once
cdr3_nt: TGCGCCAGCACGCTAGGGGGCGACTCTGAAGCTTTCTTT
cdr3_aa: CASTLGGDSEAFF

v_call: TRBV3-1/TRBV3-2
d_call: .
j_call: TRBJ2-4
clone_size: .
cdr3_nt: TGTGCCAGCAGCACCCGGACAGACGGGGGGAACATTCAGTACTTC
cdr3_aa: CASSTRTDGGNIQYF

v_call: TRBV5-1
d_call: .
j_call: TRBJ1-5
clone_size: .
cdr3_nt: TGCGCCAGCAGCTTGGGGGCAGGCAATCAGCCCCAGCATTTT
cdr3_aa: CASSLGAGNQPQHF

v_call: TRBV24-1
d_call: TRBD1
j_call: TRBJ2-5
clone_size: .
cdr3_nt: TGTGCCACCAGTGATACACAGGGGGCAGAGACCCAGTACTTC
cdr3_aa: CATSDTQGAETQYF